This TCR beta chain was recorded in a study of blood T cell repertoires in COVID-19. Looking at the study overall: Spain, Italy and the United States supplied samples that represented acute and convalescent COVID-19. In each case, the material was cDNA or gDNA derived from T cells, B-cell-depleted T cells, or PBMCs.

Germline V gives CDR1 SQVTM, CDR2 ANQGSEA. The CDR3 contains 13 residues. Source study methods: Reference gene primer amplification in the assay estimated nucleated cell counts. The data were produced by immunoSEQ multiplex PCR, yet TCRdb's version contains in-frame clones alone and is incomplete. D and trimming were read from the DNA, whereas the V and J calls and clone size are those reported in that table. Found here are 60,000 to 70,000 clones, around nine tenths of them singletons; the top ten hold 18%. The specimen sequenced was peripheral blood. The source of this sequence is an elderly woman with active COVID-19. J is TRBJ1-1 and V is TRBV29-1, with TRBD1 matching 8 bases. This CDR3 is CSASRGQATEAFF. The CDR3 DNA follows: TGCAGTGCCTCCAGGGGGCAGGCCACTGAAGCTTTCTTT.